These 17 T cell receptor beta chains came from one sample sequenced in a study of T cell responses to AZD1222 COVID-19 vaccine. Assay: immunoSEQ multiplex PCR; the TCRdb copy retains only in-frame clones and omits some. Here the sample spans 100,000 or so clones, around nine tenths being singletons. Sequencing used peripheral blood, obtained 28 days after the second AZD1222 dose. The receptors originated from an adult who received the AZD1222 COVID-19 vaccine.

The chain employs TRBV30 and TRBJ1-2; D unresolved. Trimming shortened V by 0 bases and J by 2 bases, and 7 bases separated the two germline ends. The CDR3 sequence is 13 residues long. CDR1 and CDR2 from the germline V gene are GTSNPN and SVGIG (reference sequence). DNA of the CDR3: TGTGCCTGGAGTGTACTAACCAACTATGGCTACACCTTC. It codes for CAWSVLTNYGYTF.

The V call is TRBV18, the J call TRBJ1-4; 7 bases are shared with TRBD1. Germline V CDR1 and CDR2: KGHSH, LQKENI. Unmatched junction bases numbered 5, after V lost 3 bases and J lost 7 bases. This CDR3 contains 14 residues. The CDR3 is CASSPDRAGEKLFF. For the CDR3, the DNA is TGTGCCAGCTCACCCGACAGGGCGGGTGAAAAACTGTTTTTT.

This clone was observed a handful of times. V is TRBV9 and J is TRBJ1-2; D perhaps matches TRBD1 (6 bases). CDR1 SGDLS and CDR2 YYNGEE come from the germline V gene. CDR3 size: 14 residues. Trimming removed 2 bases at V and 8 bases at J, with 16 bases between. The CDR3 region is CASSVYPGADGYTF. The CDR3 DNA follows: TGTGCCAGCAGCGTTTACCCGGGGGCGGACGGCTACACCTTC.

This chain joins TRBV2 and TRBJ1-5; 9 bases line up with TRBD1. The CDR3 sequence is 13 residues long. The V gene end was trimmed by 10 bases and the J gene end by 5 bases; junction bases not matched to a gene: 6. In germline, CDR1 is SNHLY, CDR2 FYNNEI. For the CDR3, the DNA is TGTGCCATCAGGGACAGGGCAGATCAGCCCCAGCATTTT. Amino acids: CAIRDRADQPQHF.

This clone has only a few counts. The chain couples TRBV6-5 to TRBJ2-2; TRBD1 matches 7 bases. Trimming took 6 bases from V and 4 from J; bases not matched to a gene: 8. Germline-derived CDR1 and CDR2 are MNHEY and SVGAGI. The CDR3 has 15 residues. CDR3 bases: TGTGCCAGCAGGACGGACAGGCCCGGCACCGGGGAGCTGTTTTTT. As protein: CASRTDRPGTGELFF.

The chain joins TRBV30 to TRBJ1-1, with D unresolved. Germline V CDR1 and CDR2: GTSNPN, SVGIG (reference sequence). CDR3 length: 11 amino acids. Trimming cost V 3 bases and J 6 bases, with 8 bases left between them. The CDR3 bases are TGTGCCTGGAGCTGGGAAGCTGAAGCTTTCTTT. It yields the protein CAWSWEAEAFF.

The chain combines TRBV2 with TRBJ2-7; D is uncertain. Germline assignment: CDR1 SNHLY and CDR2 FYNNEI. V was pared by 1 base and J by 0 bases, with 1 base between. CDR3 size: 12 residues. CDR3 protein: CASSEVSYEQYF. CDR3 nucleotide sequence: TGTGCCAGCAGTGAAGTCTCCTACGAGCAGTACTTC. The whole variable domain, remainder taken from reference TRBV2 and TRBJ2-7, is EPEVTQTPSHQVTQMGQEVILRCVPISNHLYFYWYRQILGQKVEFLVSFYNNEISEKSEIFDDQFSVERPDGSNFTLKIRSTKLEDSAMYFCASSEVSYEQYFGPGTRLTVT.

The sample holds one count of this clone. This CDR3 is CASSLKTGWWNEQFF. The CDR3 DNA follows: TGTGCCAGCAGCTTAAAGACAGGATGGTGGAATGAGCAGTTCTTC. The rearrangement uses TRBV7-3 and TRBJ2-1; maybe TRBD1 (6 bases). Trimming took off 1 base at V and 7 bases at J, with 14 bases between the two ends. Germline CDR1 reads SGHTA; CDR2 reads FQGTGA. The CDR3 covers 15 residues. The full variable domain, its missing parts supplied by reference TRBV7-3 and TRBJ2-1, is GAGVSQTPSNKVTEKGKYVELRCDPISGHTALYWYRQSLGQGPEFLIYFQGTGAADDSGLPNDRFFAVRPEGSVSTLKIQRTERGDSAVYLCASSLKTGWWNEQFFGPGTRLTVL.

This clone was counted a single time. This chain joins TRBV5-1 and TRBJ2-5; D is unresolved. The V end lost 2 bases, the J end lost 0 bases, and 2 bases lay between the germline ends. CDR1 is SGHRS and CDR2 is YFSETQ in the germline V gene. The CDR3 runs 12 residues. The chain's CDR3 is CASSFDQETQYF. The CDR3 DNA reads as TGCGCCAGCAGCTTTGACCAAGAGACCCAGTACTTC.

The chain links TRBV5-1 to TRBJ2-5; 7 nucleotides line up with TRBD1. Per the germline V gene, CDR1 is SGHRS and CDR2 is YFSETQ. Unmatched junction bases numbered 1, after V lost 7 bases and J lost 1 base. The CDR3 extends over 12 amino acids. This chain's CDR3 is CASRDSQETQYF. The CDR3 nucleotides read TGCGCCAGCCGGGACAGCCAAGAGACCCAGTACTTC.

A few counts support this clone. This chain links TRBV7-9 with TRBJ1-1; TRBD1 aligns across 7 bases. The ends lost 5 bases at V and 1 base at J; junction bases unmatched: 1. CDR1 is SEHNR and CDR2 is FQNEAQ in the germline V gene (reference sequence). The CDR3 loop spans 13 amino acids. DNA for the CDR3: TGTGCCAGCAGCCAGGGGGGGAACACTGAAGCTTTCTTT. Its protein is CASSQGGNTEAFF.

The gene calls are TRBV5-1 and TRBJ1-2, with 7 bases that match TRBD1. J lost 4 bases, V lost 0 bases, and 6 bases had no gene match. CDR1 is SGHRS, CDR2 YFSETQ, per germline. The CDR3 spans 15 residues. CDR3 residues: CASSLAFRDSYGYTF. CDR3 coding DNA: TGCGCCAGCAGCTTGGCCTTCAGGGACAGCTATGGCTACACCTTC.

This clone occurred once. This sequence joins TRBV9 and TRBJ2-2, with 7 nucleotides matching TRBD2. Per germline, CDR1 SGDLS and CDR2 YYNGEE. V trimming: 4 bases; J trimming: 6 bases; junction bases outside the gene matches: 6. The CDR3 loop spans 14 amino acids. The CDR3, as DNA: TGTGCCAGCAGCCCCCTGGGGGGGGCCGGGGAGCTGTTTTTT. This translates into CASSPLGGAGELFF.

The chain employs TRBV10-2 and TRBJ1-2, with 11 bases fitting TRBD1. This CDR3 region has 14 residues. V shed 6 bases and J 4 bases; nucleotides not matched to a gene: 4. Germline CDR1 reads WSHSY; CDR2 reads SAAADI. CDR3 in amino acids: CASRPGTGGYGYTF. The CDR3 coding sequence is TGCGCCAGCAGGCCCGGGACAGGGGGCTATGGCTACACCTTC.

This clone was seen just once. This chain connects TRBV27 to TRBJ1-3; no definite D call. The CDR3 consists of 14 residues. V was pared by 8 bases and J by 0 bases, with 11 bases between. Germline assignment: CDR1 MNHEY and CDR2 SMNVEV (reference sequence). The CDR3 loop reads CASSPLYSGNTIYF. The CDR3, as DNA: TGTGCCAGCTCCCCCCTCTACTCTGGAAACACCATATATTTT.

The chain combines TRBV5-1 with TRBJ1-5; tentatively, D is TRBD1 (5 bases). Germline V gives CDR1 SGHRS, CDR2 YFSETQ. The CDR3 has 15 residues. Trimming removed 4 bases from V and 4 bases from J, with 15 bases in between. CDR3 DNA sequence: TGCGCCAGCAGCCGGGACTTTGGGGGGAATCAGCCCCAGCATTTT. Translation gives CASSRDFGGNQPQHF. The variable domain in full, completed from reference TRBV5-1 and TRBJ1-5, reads KAGVTQTPRYLIKTRGQQVTLSCSPISGHRSVSWYQQTPGQGLQFLFEYFSETQRNKGNFPGRFSGRQFSNSRSEMNVSTLELGDSALYLCASSRDFGGNQPQHFGDGTRLSIL.

CDR3 sequence reads: CAWNRPGTGSAEQYF. The CDR3 DNA reads as TGTGCCTGGAATCGACCCGGGACAGGCTCCGCGGAGCAGTACTTC. The rearrangement links TRBV30 to TRBJ2-7; 8 bases map to TRBD1. CDR1 is GTSNPN and CDR2 is SVGIG in the germline V gene (reference sequence). This CDR3 spans 15 amino acids. V lost 4 bases to trimming and J lost 7 bases; unmatched junction nucleotides: 15.